This TCR beta chain was obtained from a study of blood T cell repertoires in COVID-19 (dated by TCRdb to the early 2020s). Describing the broader study: Samples from collaborators originated in the United States, Italy and Spain and spanned both the acute and convalescent phases of COVID-19. HLA class I and class II types, where available, came from metadata supplied by the sample provider rather than from assay-based typing. A de-identified subject ID, COVID-19 status, age in years and sex were almost always included in the sample metadata. The samples were drawn from the first 160 participants of the ongoing ImmuneRACE study and from more than 1,000 subjects provided by 6 global collaborators. A freely available public database, intended as a resource for researchers studying the immune response to SARS-CoV-2, is where the repertoires were released. The prospective study material was composed of cDNA or gDNA derived from T cells, B-cell-depleted T cells, or PBMCs. The dataset comprised deeply sampled blood TCRbeta repertoires from subjects exposed to, actively infected with, or recovered from COVID-19.

Concerning this clone: It lacks a known antigen. Base qualities are missing; no much larger clone stands one base away.

Findings and caveats that apply to the study as a whole: The amount of clinical and demographic metadata varied by source and participant and was provided uncurated.

The immunoSEQ Assay, a bias-controlled multiplex PCR, was used to amplify TCRbeta CDR3 regions from genomic DNA. In the paper's pipeline: The number of nucleated cells in each sample was estimated by amplification of reference gene primers within the assay. To quantify the absolute abundance of each unique TCRbeta CDR3 rearrangement, sequence reads were collapsed and filtered. For each sample, productive Simpson clonality was calculated by taking the square root of Simpson's diversity index across productive rearrangements. Held by TCRdb, this immuneACCESS table contains in-frame sequences only and omits some clones. Under half of the omission traces to an unresolved V gene where checked; the cause of the rest is unknown. That table is the source of V, J and clone size, and D and trimming were worked out from the DNA. Counted in this sample were around 100,000 clones; 80% to 95% of them appeared once. Together, the top ten hold 5.7% of the sample.

Collaborating institutions collected whole blood in K2EDTA tubes following their own protocols. For TCRbeta analysis, collaborator samples were shipped as frozen whole blood, as isolated PBMCs, or as DNA extracted from either sample type. The CDR3 starts with the cysteine, ends with the phenylalanine, and has 19 residues. Of all the DNA, just the CDR3 is kept, 57 bases in frame from base 1. Trimmed from V: 3 bases; trimmed from J: 3 bases; junction bases lacking a gene match: 8. CDR1 and CDR2 were assigned from the germline V gene as KGHDR and SFDVKD. The TCR was taken from a man aged 45-65 years with active COVID-19. Material for sequencing was peripheral blood. The chain is encoded by TRBV24-1 joined to TRBJ2-2, and TRBD2 aligns with 14 junction nucleotides. Here the CDR3 is given as CATSDPGLAGGGDTGELFF. In nucleotides, the sequence is TGTGCCACCAGTGATCCTGGACTAGCGGGAGGAGGAGACACCGGGGAGCTGTTTTTT.